This T cell receptor (beta chain) was captured by sequencing in a study of cytomegalovirus exposure and HLA in healthy donors. In the study overall: One earlier analysis, a look at 150 million to 200 million T cells, found 117 million unique TCR beta sequences.

Germline-derived CDR1 and CDR2 are LNHDA and SQIVND (reference sequence). V dropped 5 bases and J dropped 0 bases, with 10 bases sitting between them. The CDR3 sequence is 14 residues long. A multiplex PCR was run with 60 Vbeta primers and 13 Jbeta primers. Here immunoSEQ multiplex PCR was the method, and the copy in TCRdb shows in-frame clones only, minus some. The data contain 250,000 or so clones, about 80% of them seen just once; the ten biggest clones take up about 8%. General study findings and limits: Accounts indicate the classifier identified cytomegalovirus status with strong specificity and sensitivity.

A remark on this clone: Its target is unknown.

The sequencing input was PBMCs. The sequence derives from a woman aged 60 to 75 in good health and CMV-seropositive. The chain joins TRBV19 to TRBJ1-1, with a weak D call TRBD1 (6 bases). CDR3 DNA: TGTGCCAGTAGTGATCGGACAGTGAACACTGAAGCTTTCTTT. Protein product: CASSDRTVNTEAFF.